This record looks at one T cell receptor (beta chain) sequence and its context. This clone occurred many times. This receptor's antigen is unknown. The sample holds no much larger clone one base away, and base qualities are not on file. The record originates from a study of blood T cell repertoires in COVID-19 (dated by TCRdb to 2018 to 2021). Background on the whole study: Collaborator samples came from the United States, Italy and Spain and covered acute and convalescent phases of COVID-19. The dataset comprised deeply sampled blood TCRbeta repertoires from subjects exposed to, actively infected with, or recovered from COVID-19. Where available, HLA class I and class II types were obtained from metadata supplied by the sample provider rather than from assay-based typing. The repertoires were made available in a free public database intended to serve as a resource for research on the immune response to SARS-CoV-2. Samples were obtained from the ongoing ImmuneRACE study (first 160 participants) and from 1,200 or so subjects provided by 6 global collaborators. A de-identified subject ID, COVID-19 status, age in years and sex were almost always included in the sample metadata. The material from the prospective study consisted of cDNA or gDNA derived from T cells, B-cell-depleted T cells, or PBMCs. General findings and caveats noted by the study authors: How much clinical and demographic metadata was included differed by source and by participant, and the metadata was provided uncurated.

Each collaborating institution followed its own protocols to collect whole blood in K2EDTA tubes. For TCRbeta analysis, collaborators shipped samples as frozen whole blood, isolated PBMCs, or DNA extracted from either of those sample types. The immunoSEQ Assay, a bias-controlled multiplex PCR, was used to amplify TCRbeta CDR3 regions from genomic DNA. In the paper's pipeline: The number of nucleated cells in each sample was estimated from the amplification of reference gene primers within the assay. To quantify the absolute abundance of each unique TCRbeta CDR3 rearrangement, sequence reads were collapsed and filtered. For each sample, productive Simpson clonality was calculated as the square root of Simpson's diversity index across productive rearrangements. TCRdb mirrors the immuneACCESS table, restricted to in-frame sequences. Some clones are absent from its copies; in checked studies, under half trace to an unresolved V gene, and the reason for the others is unknown. Clone size and the V and J calls come from that table; the DNA yielded D and trimming. Present in this sample are about 140,000 clones, roughly 80% of which were seen just once. About 9.4% of the sample comes from the top ten.

The germline V gene (reference sequence) yields MNHEY for CDR1 and SMNVEV for CDR2. The CDR3 goes from the cysteine to the phenylalanine over 16 residues. Left in the record is the CDR3 DNA by itself, 48 bases read in frame from the first base. V lost 2 bases and J lost 10 bases, and the count of bases not matched to a germline gene is 9. The sequenced sample consisted of peripheral blood. The chain joins TRBV27 to TRBJ1-6, with 9 bases in between that match TRBD1. The receptor was isolated from a woman aged 50 to 60 with active or convalescent COVID-19. The CDR3 in this case is CASSLTGGGLRSPLHF. At the DNA level, the sequence is TGTGCCAGCAGTTTAACAGGGGGCGGCTTAAGATCACCCCTCCACTTT.